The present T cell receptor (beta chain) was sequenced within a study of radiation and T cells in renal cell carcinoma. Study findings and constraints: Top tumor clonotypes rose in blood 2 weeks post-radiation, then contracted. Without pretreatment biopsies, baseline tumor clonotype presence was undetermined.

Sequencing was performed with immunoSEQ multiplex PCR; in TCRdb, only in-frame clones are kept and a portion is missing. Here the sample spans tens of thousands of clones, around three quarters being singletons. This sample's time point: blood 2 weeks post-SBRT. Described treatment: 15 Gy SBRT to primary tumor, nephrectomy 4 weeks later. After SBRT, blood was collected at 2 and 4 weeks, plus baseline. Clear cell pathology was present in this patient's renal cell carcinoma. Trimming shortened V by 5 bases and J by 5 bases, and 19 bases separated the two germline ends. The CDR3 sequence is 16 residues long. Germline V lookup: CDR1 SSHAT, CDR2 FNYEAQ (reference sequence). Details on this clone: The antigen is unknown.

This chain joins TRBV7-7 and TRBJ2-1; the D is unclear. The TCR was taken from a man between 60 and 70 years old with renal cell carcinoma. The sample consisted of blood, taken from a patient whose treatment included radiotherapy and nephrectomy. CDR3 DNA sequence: TGTGCCAGCAGCCACTCTCGATCGAAACAAAACAATGAGCAGTTCTTC. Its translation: CASSHSRSKQNNEQFF.